A few counts support the clone carrying this T cell receptor beta chain. Authors' methods: Counts of nucleated cells, estimated from reference gene primer amplification, were obtained. Profiled with immunoSEQ multiplex PCR; TCRdb holds only in-frame clones, not every one. The V and J calls and clone size are taken from that table; D and trimming were inferred from the DNA. In the table there are approximately 200,000 clones, more than 80% of which are singletons. The CDR3 consists of 14 residues. After removal of 4 bases from V and 4 bases from J, the junction contained 4 bases not matched to a gene. The germline V gene encodes CDR1 SGHNT and CDR2 YYREEE (reference sequence). The data derive from a study of blood T cell repertoires in COVID-19.

The chain uses TRBV5-4 and TRBJ2-2; the match to TRBD1 covers 7 bases. The sequencing input was PBMCs or T cells enriched from blood (not recorded which). The receptor was derived from a man between 60 and 75 years old who had recovered from COVID-19. CDR3 loop: CASSPDRATGELFF. The CDR3 coding sequence is TGTGCCAGCAGCCCCGACAGGGCCACCGGGGAGCTGTTTTTT.